Here is one T cell receptor beta chain with its context. This clone came up once. Its cognate antigen has yet to be identified. One base away there is no much larger clone; base qualities are not given. The donors belonged to the validation cohort of under 150 subjects, which was separate from the 666-subject first cohort. This sample stems from a study of cytomegalovirus exposure and HLA in healthy donors (dated by TCRdb to 2016 to 2017). With respect to the entire study: A later analysis indicated that the 95 to 150 validation repertoires were generated on the platform also employed for the 720 or so repertoires of the first cohort. The study aimed to test whether signatures of past pathogen exposure could be identified by cataloging public T cell receptors. In addition to the first cohort of 666 subjects, a separate validation cohort of approximately 130 different subjects was used. To predict cytomegalovirus infection status, the study combined high-throughput TCR immunosequencing, statistical association of individual TCRs with disease status, and machine learning. What the research found in general, with its limitations: In vitro tests confirmed that a few of the cytomegalovirus-associated TCR beta chains recognize cytomegalovirus antigens. A later analysis had no HLA typing for the validation cohort, so co-occurrence there was scored across all 110 or so repertoires. The authors suggested that the approach could potentially be extended to other disease states and immunological phenotypes. A total of some 180 TCR beta chains were listed by the study as associated with cytomegalovirus. The classifier was reported to diagnose cytomegalovirus status with high specificity and sensitivity in both the original cohort and the validation cohort. Most TCR sequences were seen in very few donors, while some public TCRs were found in many individuals. In a later analysis, TCRs clustered in the first cohort were found to also tend to co-occur in the roughly 130 validation repertoires, with 85% to 95% of cluster scores above 0.

V and J are trimmed by 1 base and 0 bases, and the gene matches miss 3 bases of the junction. Inclusive of the bounding cysteine and phenylalanine, the CDR3 is 16 residues long. Left in the record is the CDR3 DNA by itself, 48 bases read in frame from the first base. CDR1 and CDR2, looked up from the germline V gene, are KGHSH and LQKENI. Library method: the immunoSEQ multiplex PCR assay. The study's own analysis went as follows. A statistical classification framework was built to diagnose cytomegalovirus status from the catalog of TCR beta chain sequences. Not all clones reach the TCRdb copy of this immuneACCESS table, which keeps in-frame sequences only. Checked studies attribute under half of the gap to unresolved V genes and leave the rest unexplained. Clone size and the V and J calls come from that table; the DNA yielded D and trimming. The sample profile shows 140,000 or so clones; approximately 90% of them were found once. The ten largest clones capture around 5.9% of the sample.

The specimen was PBMCs. The sequence was obtained from a woman aged 25 to 39 in good health and CMV-seropositive. Recombination linked TRBV18 to TRBJ1-3, with 7 bases matching TRBD1. Here the CDR3 is given as CASSPLDRYSGNTIYF. The sequenced DNA: TGTGCCAGCTCACCACTGGACAGGTACTCTGGAAACACCATATATTTT.